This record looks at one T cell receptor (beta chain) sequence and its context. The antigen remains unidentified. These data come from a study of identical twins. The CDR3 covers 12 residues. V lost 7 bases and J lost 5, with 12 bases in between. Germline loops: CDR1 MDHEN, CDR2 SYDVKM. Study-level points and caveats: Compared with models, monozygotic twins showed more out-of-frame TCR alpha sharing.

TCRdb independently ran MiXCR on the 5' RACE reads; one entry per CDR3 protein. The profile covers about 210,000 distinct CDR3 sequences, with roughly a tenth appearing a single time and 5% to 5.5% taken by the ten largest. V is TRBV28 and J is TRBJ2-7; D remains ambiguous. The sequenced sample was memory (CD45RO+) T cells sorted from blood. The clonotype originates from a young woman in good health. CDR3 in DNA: TGTGCCAGCACATTCGAAGGGAACGAGCAGTACTTC. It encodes CASTFEGNEQYF.